These 23 T cell receptor beta chains came from one sample sequenced in a study of shared T cell receptors in the human thymus. Profiling relied on immunoSEQ multiplex PCR, and the TCRdb table lists in-frame clones only, not all of them. The data contain under 850,000 clones, 88% of them singletons. These same data were also listed under a study on human thymus T cells.

The sequenced material came from thymocytes. All receptors come from a boy younger than two with a congenital heart defect.

The table lists this clone with a count of one. The rearrangement links TRBV29-1 to TRBJ1-2; no clear D. Germline-derived CDR1 and CDR2 are SQVTM and ANQGSEA. CDR3 length: 16 amino acids. V lost 4 bases to trimming and J lost 4 bases, with 22 bases between them. The chain's CDR3 is CSVGGIGGSVGYGYTF. CDR3 nucleotide sequence: TGCAGCGTTGGGGGAATAGGCGGGTCCGTCGGCTATGGCTACACCTTC.

The chain couples TRBV19 to TRBJ2-7; TRBD1 aligns across 10 bases. CDR3 size: 17 residues. Germline V lookup: CDR1 LNHDA, CDR2 SQIVND (reference sequence). V trimming: 6 bases; J trimming: 2 bases; junction bases outside the gene matches: 13. The CDR3 bases are TGTGCCAGTAGCATGGGACAGGGGCATACTTATGCCTACGAGCAGTACTTC. This gives the protein CASSMGQGHTYAYEQYF.

This CDR3 is CATPYEQYF. As DNA, the CDR3 is TGCGCCACCCCGTACGAGCAGTACTTC. The chain is built from TRBV5-1 and TRBJ2-7, with unresolved D. CDR1 and CDR2 from the germline V gene are SGHRS and YFSETQ. The V end lost 9 bases, the J end lost 4 bases, and 5 bases lay between the germline ends. The length of the CDR3 is 9 residues.

The V and J genes are TRBV4-3 and TRBJ1-4; maybe TRBD1 (5 bases). The V gene lost 1 base and the J gene lost 2 bases, with 14 bases spanning the gap. CDR1 and CDR2 from the germline V gene are LGHNA and YSLEER. The CDR3 covers 17 residues. The CDR3: CASSQGGAEYTNEKLFF. The DNA for the CDR3 is TGCGCCAGCAGCCAAGGTGGGGCGGAGTATACTAATGAAAAACTGTTTTTT.

The V gene is TRBV28, the J gene TRBJ1-5; D gene ambiguous. Per the germline V gene, CDR1 is MDHEN and CDR2 is SYDVKM. The CDR3 runs to 14 residues. V was trimmed by 6 bases and J by 7 bases, leaving 16 bases between them. This CDR3 is CASRDGESGQPQHF. CDR3 nucleotides: TGTGCCAGCAGAGACGGAGAGTCGGGGCAGCCCCAGCATTTT.

The J gene is TRBJ2-5, the V gene TRBV11-2, with unresolved D. CDR1 SGHAT and CDR2 FQNNGV come from the germline V gene. V was clipped by 2 bases and J by 3 bases, with 16 bases between them. There are 16 residues in the CDR3. CDR3 amino acids: CASSLRFGTAKETQYF. CDR3 coding DNA: TGTGCCAGCAGCTTAAGGTTTGGCACAGCCAAAGAGACCCAGTACTTC. Full variable domain (remainder filled in from reference TRBV11-2 and TRBJ2-5): EAGVAQSPRYKIIEKRQSVAFWCNPISGHATLYWYQQILGQGPKLLIQFQNNGVVDDSQLPKDRFSAERLKGVDSTLKIQPAKLEDSAVYLCASSLRFGTAKETQYFGPGTRLLVL.

The V and J genes are TRBV7-8 and TRBJ2-5, with 9 bases that match TRBD2. Gene TRBJ2-7 matches the end of the DNA better, so the J call may be wrong. This CDR3 has 16 amino acids. Per the germline V gene, CDR1 is SGHVS and CDR2 is FQNEAQ. CDR3 in amino acids: CASSPPGLAGSYEQYF. In nucleotides, the CDR3 is TGTGCCAGCAGCCCGCCGGGACTAGCCGGATCCTACGAGCAGTACTTC.

The chain recombines TRBV27 with TRBJ2-7; TRBD1 matches 7 bases. After removal of 1 base from V and 3 bases from J, the junction contained 9 bases not matched to a gene. The CDR3 sequence is 16 residues long. Germline values: CDR1 MNHEY, CDR2 SMNVEV (reference sequence). CDR3 amino acids: CASSLWEGGASYEQYF. The CDR3 DNA reads as TGTGCCAGCAGTTTATGGGAAGGGGGCGCCAGCTACGAGCAGTACTTC.

This clone was seen once. V gene TRBV28 combines with J gene TRBJ2-1, with D maybe TRBD2 (7 bases). CDR3 length: 15 residues. V lost 4 bases, J lost 8 bases, and 18 bases lay in between. Looked up from germline, CDR1 is MDHEN and CDR2 is SYDVKM. CDR3 residues: CASSCPGRGDHEQFF. The CDR3 DNA follows: TGTGCCAGCAGTTGCCCGGGGAGGGGGGACCATGAGCAGTTCTTC.

The chain links TRBV15 to TRBJ2-3, with 8 bases lining up with TRBD2. Germline V gene sequence: CDR1 LNHNV, CDR2 YYDKDF (reference sequence). V shed 3 bases, J shed 6 bases, and the junction held 8 bases outside the gene matches. This CDR3 is 15 amino acids long. The CDR3 nucleotides read TGTGCCACCAGCAGGCGACGGGGGGGGTCGGATACGCAGTATTTT. Residues: CATSRRRGGSDTQYF.

The gene calls are TRBV23-1 and TRBJ2-7; TRBD1 might be the D (5 bases). TRBV23-1 has ORF status, its function being uncertain. The CDR3 is made up of 15 amino acids. With 2 bases removed from V and 4 bases from J, the gap between germline ends came to 15 bases. The CDR3 DNA is TGCGCCAGCAGTCAAAGGGGTCCTGGTGATTACGAGCAGTACTTC. Its translation is CASSQRGPGDYEQYF.

A single count supports this clone. The V and J genes are TRBV27 and TRBJ1-5, with TRBD1 matching over 7 bases. The J segment lost 4 bases and the V segment lost 4 bases, leaving 4 bases of the junction unmatched. The CDR3 totals 14 residues. Germline V lookup: CDR1 MNHEY, CDR2 SMNVEV (reference sequence). Written as DNA, the CDR3 is TGTGCCAGCAGTTCGGCAGGGGGGAATCAGCCCCAGCATTTT. This encodes CASSSAGGNQPQHF.

In this sample, this clone turned up once. The chain has TRBV30 and TRBJ2-3; possibly TRBD2 for D (7 bases). CDR3 size: 13 residues. Trimming took 8 bases from V and 7 from J, leaving 19 bases between them. Germline V CDR1 and CDR2: GTSNPN, SVGIG (reference sequence). Here the CDR3 DNA reads TGTGCCATGTGCCAGGGAGGGGGGAATACGCAGTATTTT. Encoded protein: CAMCQGGGNTQYF.

This sequence joins TRBV27 and TRBJ2-7; D not resolved. Germline V gene data show CDR1 as MNHEY and CDR2 as SMNVEV (reference sequence). V lost 5 bases, J lost 6 bases, and 11 bases lay in between. The CDR3 length is 12 residues. The CDR3 sequence is CASSRLGREQYF. The CDR3 DNA reads as TGTGCCAGCAGTCGCTTGGGCCGCGAGCAGTACTTC.

The rearrangement links TRBV30 to TRBJ1-2; tentative D call: TRBD1 (5 bases). With 4 bases removed from V and 5 bases from J, the gap between germline ends came to 23 bases. This CDR3 region has 16 residues. Germline V gives CDR1 GTSNPN, CDR2 SVGIG (reference sequence). The CDR3 spells CAWNILPGAGAYGYTF. CDR3 nucleotides: TGTGCCTGGAACATACTCCCGGGAGCCGGGGCGTATGGCTACACCTTC.

The chain couples TRBV4-1 to TRBJ1-1; D not resolved. This CDR3 region has 15 residues. Germline loops: CDR1 MGHRA, CDR2 YSYEKL. With 1 base removed from V and 1 base from J, the gap between germline ends came to 10 bases. The CDR3 DNA is TGCGCCAGCAGCCAAGTGAACGAGCGGAACACTGAAGCTTTCTTT. Amino acid sequence: CASSQVNERNTEAFF.

This chain connects TRBV5-1 to TRBJ1-2, with unresolved D. CDR1 and CDR2 (germline): SGHRS, YFSETQ. CDR3 length: 11 residues. V lost 1 base and J lost 8, with 6 bases in between. In DNA, the CDR3 is TGCGCCAGCAGCTTGTTACAGGGCTACACCTTC. Translating gives CASSLLQGYTF.

This clone was counted once. V gene TRBV5-4 combines with J gene TRBJ2-1; TRBD2 aligns across 14 bases. CDR1 SGHNT and CDR2 YYREEE come from the germline V gene (reference sequence). With V trimmed by 2 bases and J by 9 bases, 7 bases remained unmatched. The CDR3 spans 16 residues. CDR3 coding DNA: TGTGCCAGCAGCTTCGGGACTAGCGGGAGCCAGGTTGAGCAGTTCTTC. It encodes CASSFGTSGSQVEQFF.

The chain links TRBV5-4 to TRBJ2-7; 9 bases align to TRBD2. Per the germline V gene, CDR1 is SGHNT and CDR2 is YYREEE (reference sequence). The CDR3 contains 16 residues. Trimming took 4 bases from V and 2 from J; bases not matched to a gene: 10. The DNA for the CDR3 is TGTGCCAGCAGCCCCACCGGGACTAGCTTCCCCTACGAGCAGTACTTC. It encodes CASSPTGTSFPYEQYF.

The count of this clone is one. The rearrangement joins TRBV18 to TRBJ1-2; weak D call: TRBD1 (5 bases). The V gene's germline CDR1 is KGHSH and CDR2 LQKENI. The CDR3 is 17 residues long. V shed 7 bases and J shed 2 bases, with 23 bases lying between them. The chain's CDR3 is CASCVTGRQPHNYGYTF. The CDR3 DNA reads as TGTGCCAGCTGCGTCACGGGTAGACAGCCTCACAACTATGGCTACACCTTC.

The chain couples TRBV27 to TRBJ2-2, with 8 positions matching TRBD2. Trimming took 10 bases from V and 6 from J; bases not matched to a gene: 13. The CDR3 has 15 amino acids. The germline CDR1 and CDR2 sequences are MNHEY and SMNVEV (reference sequence). For the CDR3, the DNA is TGTGCCACCCACCACGGGAGCGGGAGCTCCGGGGAGCTGTTTTTT. This translates into CATHHGSGSSGELFF.

The chain joins TRBV28 to TRBJ2-3; perhaps TRBD2 as D (5 bases). V dropped 8 bases and J dropped 2 bases, with 14 bases sitting between them. Germline V gives CDR1 MDHEN, CDR2 SYDVKM. The CDR3 totals 14 residues. CDR3 amino acids: CASRVGGLTDTQYF. Written as DNA, the CDR3 is TGTGCCAGCCGGGTGGGTGGACTCACAGATACGCAGTATTTT.

The V and J genes are TRBV7-8 and TRBJ2-7; 11 nucleotides align to TRBD2. Germline V CDR1 and CDR2: SGHVS, FQNEAQ. The CDR3 has 15 residues. V was pared by 2 bases and J by 4 bases, with 4 bases of the junction left unmatched. The CDR3 protein is CASSLTASGRYEQYF. The CDR3 DNA follows: TGTGCCAGCAGCTTAACGGCTAGCGGGAGGTACGAGCAGTACTTC.